The 6 T cell receptor beta chains below were found in one sample sequenced in a study of neurological immune-mediated disorders. MiXCR, run by TCRdb on the 5' RACE reads, gives a single entry per CDR3 protein. This repertoire shows about 48,000 distinct CDR3 sequences, roughly 12% found once; its top ten account for 9%. Time point denoted: longitudinal time-point 3. The sample comprised PBMCs. The receptors shown here come from a male donor with HTLV-1-associated myelopathy (HAM/TSP).

This clonotype was detected ten times or more. The chain carries TRBV10-3 and TRBJ1-1, with unresolved D. The CDR3 covers 13 residues. V was cut by 0 bases and J by 1 base, with 3 bases left in between. Germline values: CDR1 ENHRY, CDR2 SYGVKD. DNA of the CDR3: TGTGCCATCAGTGAGTCGTCGAACACTGAAGCTTTCTTT. It is translated as CAISESSNTEAFF.

This clonotype has a count of ten or more. The rearrangement joins TRBV5-1 to TRBJ1-6; D not certain. Germline V lookup: CDR1 SGHRS, CDR2 YFSETQ. The CDR3 is 13 residues long. V lost 3 bases and J 6 bases, leaving 7 bases between the germline ends. The CDR3 DNA reads TGCGCCAGCAGCTCGGACCCTAATTCACCCCTCCACTTT. Protein product: CASSSDPNSPLHF.

This clonotype was counted ten times or more. The chain has TRBV29-1 and TRBJ2-7; 8 bases are shared with TRBD1. Germline CDR1 and CDR2: SQVTM and ANQGSEA. The CDR3 length is 12 residues. After removal of 5 bases from V and 3 bases from J, the junction contained 3 bases not matched to a gene. DNA for the CDR3: TGCAGCGTTCGGACAGGGAGCTACGAGCAGTACTTC. This codes for CSVRTGSYEQYF.

This clonotype was detected a few times. This chain uses TRBV12-3 or TRBV12-4 with TRBJ1-5; possible D gene TRBD1, 6 bases. The CDR3 has 17 residues. V was clipped by 3 bases and J by 5 bases, with 20 bases between them. The CDR3 sequence: CASSFQQGGVVDQPQHF. As DNA, the CDR3 is TGTGCCAGCAGTTTCCAACAGGGCGGGGTCGTTGATCAGCCCCAGCATTTT.

This clonotype showed up many times. The V call is TRBV14, the J call TRBJ1-1, with D possibly being TRBD1 (5 bases). The CDR3 runs 16 residues. Germline V CDR1 and CDR2: SGHDN, FVKESK. The V gene lost 1 base and the J gene lost 4 bases, with 16 bases spanning the gap. The CDR3 sequence is CASSQVGGGAGTEAFF. CDR3 in DNA: TGTGCCAGCAGCCAAGTGGGGGGGGGAGCAGGCACTGAAGCTTTCTTT.

In this sample, this clonotype turned up many times. The DNA for the CDR3 is TGTGCCAGCAGTTTGGGTCCTGGGGGACAGGTACAAGAGACCCAGTACTTC. Translated, it gives CASSLGPGGQVQETQYF. The genes are TRBV27 and TRBJ2-5; 8 bases are shared with TRBD1. Germline-derived CDR1 and CDR2 are MNHEY and SMNVEV (reference sequence). V trimming: 3 bases; J trimming: 2 bases; junction bases outside the gene matches: 11. This CDR3 has 17 amino acids.